A single sample is the source of the 13 T cell receptor beta chains below, sequenced in a study of post-analysis software for immune sequencing data (dated by TCRdb to about 2015). Overall results and qualifications from the work: A handful of TRBV segments, including TRBV5-6, TRBV5-1 and TRBV20-1, were significantly more frequent in patients than controls.

Library preparation used PCR. For sequencing, an Illumina HiSeq 2500 was employed. To reduce PCR and sequencing biases, unique molecular identifiers were built into the TCR beta cDNA libraries. Using fastp at Q25 and MiXCR, TCRdb reprocessed the public reads and kept productive beta chains. A single entry per CDR3 protein holds the most common genes and DNA from its merged rows. This sample holds about 460,000 distinct CDR3 sequences; around 40% were observed only once. About 12% of the sample is in the top ten clones. No antigen is known for these receptors. Material for sequencing was blood. These receptor sequences come from a girl between 10 and 17 years old with multiple sclerosis.

The chain is built from TRBV28 and TRBJ2-7; 7 bases agree with TRBD2. The length of the CDR3 is 15 residues. V shed 5 bases and J 4 bases; nucleotides not matched to a gene: 11. CDR1 and CDR2 from the germline V gene are MDHEN and SYDVKM. The CDR3 spells CASSQAGTGLYEQYF. The DNA of the CDR3 is TGTGCCAGCAGTCAGGCTGGGACGGGACTATACGAGCAGTACTTC.

About this clonotype itself: One end of the junction does not line up with germline, which may come from a read error. The chain couples TRBV7-3 to TRBJ1-1; D is undetermined. The CDR3 extends over 16 amino acids. In germline, CDR1 is SGHTA, CDR2 FQGTGA. The CDR3: CAGSLVGGAVNTEAFF. The CDR3 DNA reads as TGTGCCGGCAGCTTAGTTGGAGGCGCGGTGAACACTGAAGCTTTCTTT.

The rearrangement uses TRBV6-5 and TRBJ1-1, with D possibly TRBD1 on 5 matching bases. The germline V gene has CDR1 MNHEY and CDR2 SVGAGI. The CDR3 contains 14 residues. Trimming shortened V by 1 base and J by 4 bases, and 10 bases separated the two germline ends. CDR3 bases: TGTGCCAGCAGTTACTTGGCAGGGAGCACTGAAGCTTTCTTT. This sequence encodes CASSYLAGSTEAFF.

This chain connects TRBV5-1 to TRBJ2-1; TRBD1 might be the D (6 bases). V shed 4 bases and J shed 4 bases, with 18 bases lying between them. CDR3 length equals 16 residues. CDR1 is SGHRS, CDR2 YFSETQ, per germline. CDR3 sequence (DNA): TGCGCCAGCAGCCCTTCCCTGGACAGCGGATACAATGAGCAGTTCTTC. Its translation: CASSPSLDSGYNEQFF.

This clonotype was seen only a few times. The chain has TRBV7-2 and TRBJ2-5; 7 bases agree with TRBD2. In germline, CDR1 is SGHTA, CDR2 FQGNSA. The CDR3 extends over 14 amino acids. With V trimmed by 4 bases and J by 5 bases, 7 bases remained unmatched. Written as DNA, the CDR3 is TGTGCCAGCAGCTCCAGCGGGGATAAGGAGACCCAGTACTTC. It is translated as CASSSSGDKETQYF.

The V gene is TRBV20-1, the J gene TRBJ2-1; TRBD2 matches 9 bases. With 3 bases clipped from V and 4 bases from J, the junction kept 7 bases outside the gene matches. Germline assignment: CDR1 DFQATT and CDR2 SNEGSKA (reference sequence). CDR3 length equals 15 residues. In DNA form, the CDR3 reads TGCAGTGCTAGCCTTAGCGGGAGTTGGTACAATGAGCAGTTCTTC. Its translation is CSASLSGSWYNEQFF.

The chain links TRBV5-1 to TRBJ1-5; no definite D call. The germline CDR1 and CDR2 sequences are SGHRS and YFSETQ. Trimming removed 0 bases at V and 2 bases at J, with 9 bases between. The CDR3 loop spans 15 amino acids. The CDR3 protein is CASSLGGHGNQPQHF. In DNA, the CDR3 is TGCGCCAGCAGCTTGGGAGGGCATGGCAATCAGCCCCAGCATTTT.

The chain uses TRBV20-1 and TRBJ2-5; weak D call: TRBD2 (6 bases). Germline CDR1 DFQATT, CDR2 SNEGSKA (reference sequence). V gave up 5 bases and J gave up 1 base, with 20 bases separating them. The CDR3 runs to 16 residues. The CDR3 protein is CSAPRVPTRIQETQYF. The CDR3 bases are TGCAGTGCTCCTAGGGTCCCGACTAGGATCCAAGAGACCCAGTACTTC.

This clonotype appeared a few times. This sequence joins TRBV5-1 and TRBJ1-2; D remains ambiguous. Deletions cut 0 bases from V and 2 bases from J, with 11 bases between. In germline, CDR1 is SGHRS, CDR2 YFSETQ. This CDR3 is built from 15 residues. The CDR3 DNA sequence: TGCGCCAGCAGCTTGGACGTCACCGGGAACTATGGCTACACCTTC. Amino acids: CASSLDVTGNYGYTF.

The table lists this clonotype with a few counts. The chain combines TRBV5-1 with TRBJ2-1; 10 bases are shared with TRBD1. The trim removed 5 bases at V and 4 bases at J, leaving 6 bases unmatched. The germline V gene encodes CDR1 SGHRS and CDR2 YFSETQ. There are 15 residues in the CDR3. The CDR3 region has the DNA TGCGCCAGCAGACAGACAGGGGGCAGGTACAATGAGCAGTTCTTC. It is translated as CASRQTGGRYNEQFF.

The gene calls are TRBV6-6 and TRBJ2-7, with TRBD2 matching over 8 bases. The better agreement between TRBJ2-5 and the DNA end casts doubt on the J call. The CDR3 has 15 residues. Germline values: CDR1 MNHNY, CDR2 SVGAGI (reference sequence). This CDR3 reads CASSSRLAPGGTQYF. The CDR3 nucleotides read TGTGCCAGCAGTTCCCGACTAGCGCCTGGGGGGACCCAGTACTTC.

This clonotype showed up just a few times. Compared with germline, one end of the junction differs, possibly owing to a read error. The chain joins TRBV27 to TRBJ2-1, with 9 bases identical to TRBD1. This CDR3 is 13 amino acids long. CDR1 MNHEY and CDR2 SMNVEV come from the germline V gene (reference sequence). CDR3 protein: CATTGTGYNEQFF. The CDR3 DNA reads TGTGCCACCACCGGGACAGGGTACAATGAACAGTTCTTC.

The rearrangement links TRBV20-1 to TRBJ1-1; D is perhaps TRBD1 (5 bases). This CDR3 comprises 15 residues. With 2 bases removed from V and 0 bases from J, the gap between germline ends came to 13 bases. Per the germline V gene, CDR1 is DFQATT and CDR2 is SNEGSKA (reference sequence). The DNA of the CDR3 is TGCAGTGCTAGAATATCGGGGGGGATGAACACTGAAGCTTTCTTT. It is translated as CSARISGGMNTEAFF.